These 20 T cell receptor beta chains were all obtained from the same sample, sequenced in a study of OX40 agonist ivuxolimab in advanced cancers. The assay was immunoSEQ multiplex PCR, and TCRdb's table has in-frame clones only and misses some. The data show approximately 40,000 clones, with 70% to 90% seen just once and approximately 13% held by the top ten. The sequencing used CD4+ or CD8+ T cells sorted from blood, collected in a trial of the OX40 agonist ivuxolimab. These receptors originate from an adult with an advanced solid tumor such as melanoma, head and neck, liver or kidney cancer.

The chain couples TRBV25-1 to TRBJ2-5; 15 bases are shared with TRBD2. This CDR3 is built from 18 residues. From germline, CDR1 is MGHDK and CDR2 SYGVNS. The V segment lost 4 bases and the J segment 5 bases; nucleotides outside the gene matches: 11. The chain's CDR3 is CASSGTSGRAGTRETQYF. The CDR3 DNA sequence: TGTGCCAGCAGTGGGACTAGCGGGAGGGCCGGGACGAGGGAGACCCAGTACTTC.

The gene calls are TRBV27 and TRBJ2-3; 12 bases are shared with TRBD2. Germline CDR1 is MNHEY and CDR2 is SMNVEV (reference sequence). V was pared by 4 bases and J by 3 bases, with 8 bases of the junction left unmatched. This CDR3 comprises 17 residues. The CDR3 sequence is CASSSLAGGPFTDTQYF. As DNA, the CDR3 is TGTGCCAGCAGTTCTCTAGCGGGAGGGCCGTTTACAGATACGCAGTATTTT.

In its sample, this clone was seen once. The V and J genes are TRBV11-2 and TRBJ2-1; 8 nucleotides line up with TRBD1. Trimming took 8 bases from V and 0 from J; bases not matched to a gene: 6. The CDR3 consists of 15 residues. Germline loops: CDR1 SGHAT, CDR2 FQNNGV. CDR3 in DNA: TGTGCCAGCTCCAGGGGGCCGAGCTCCTACAATGAGCAGTTCTTC. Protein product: CASSRGPSSYNEQFF.

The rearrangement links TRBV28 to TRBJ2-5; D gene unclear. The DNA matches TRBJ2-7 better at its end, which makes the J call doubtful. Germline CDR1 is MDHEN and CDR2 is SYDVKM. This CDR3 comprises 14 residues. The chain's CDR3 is CASSLLLGSYEQYF. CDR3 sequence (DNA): TGTGCCAGCAGTTTATTGCTCGGATCCTACGAGCAGTACTTC.

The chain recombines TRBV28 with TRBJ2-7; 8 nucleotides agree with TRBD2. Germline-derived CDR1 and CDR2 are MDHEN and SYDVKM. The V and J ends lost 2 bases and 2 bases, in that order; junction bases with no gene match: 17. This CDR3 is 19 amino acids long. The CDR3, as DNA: TGTGCCAGCAGTTTAACCCTCGGTGGGGCGGGAGGTAGGGCCTACGAGCAGTACTTC. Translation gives CASSLTLGGAGGRAYEQYF.

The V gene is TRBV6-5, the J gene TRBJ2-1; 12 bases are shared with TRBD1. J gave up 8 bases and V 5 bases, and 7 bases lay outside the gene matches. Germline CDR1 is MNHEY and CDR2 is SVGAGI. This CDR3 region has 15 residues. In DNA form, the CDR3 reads TGTGCCAGCAGTCCGCCCGGGACAGGGGGCGATGAGCAGTTCTTC. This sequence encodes CASSPPGTGGDEQFF.

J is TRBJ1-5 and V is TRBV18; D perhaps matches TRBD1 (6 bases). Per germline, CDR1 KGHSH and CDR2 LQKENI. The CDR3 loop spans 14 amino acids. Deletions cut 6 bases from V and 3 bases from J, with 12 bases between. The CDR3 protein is CASSLTGDNQPQHF. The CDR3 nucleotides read TGTGCCAGCTCGTTGACAGGAGACAATCAGCCCCAGCATTTT. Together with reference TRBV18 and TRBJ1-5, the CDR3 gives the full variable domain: NAGVMQNPRHLVRRRGQEARLRCSPMKGHSHVYWYRQLPEEGLKFMVYLQKENIIDESGMPKERFSAEFPKEGPSILRIQQVVRGDSAAYFCASSLTGDNQPQHFGDGTRLSIL.

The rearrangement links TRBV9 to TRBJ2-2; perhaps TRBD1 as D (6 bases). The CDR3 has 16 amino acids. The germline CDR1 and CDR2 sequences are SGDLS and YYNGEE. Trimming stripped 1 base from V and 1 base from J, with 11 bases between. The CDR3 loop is CASSVQTGLNTGELFF. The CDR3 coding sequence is TGTGCCAGCAGCGTACAAACAGGGTTGAACACCGGGGAGCTGTTTTTT.

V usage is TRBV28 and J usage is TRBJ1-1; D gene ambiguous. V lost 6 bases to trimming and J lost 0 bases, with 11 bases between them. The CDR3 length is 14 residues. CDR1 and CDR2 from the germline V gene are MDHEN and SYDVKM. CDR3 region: CASRSEGMNTEAFF. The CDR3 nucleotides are TGTGCCAGCAGGTCCGAAGGGATGAACACTGAAGCTTTCTTT.

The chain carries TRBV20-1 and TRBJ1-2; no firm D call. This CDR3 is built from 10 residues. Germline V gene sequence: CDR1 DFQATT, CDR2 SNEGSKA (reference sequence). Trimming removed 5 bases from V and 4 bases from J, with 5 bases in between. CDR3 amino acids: CSAQLYGYTF. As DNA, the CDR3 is TGCAGTGCTCAACTCTATGGCTACACCTTC.

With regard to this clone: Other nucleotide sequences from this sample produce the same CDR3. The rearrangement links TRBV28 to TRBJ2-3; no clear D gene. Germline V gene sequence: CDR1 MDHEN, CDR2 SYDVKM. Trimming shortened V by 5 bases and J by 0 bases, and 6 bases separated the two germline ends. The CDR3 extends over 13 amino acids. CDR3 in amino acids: CASSPPSTDTQYF. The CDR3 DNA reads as TGTGCCAGCAGTCCTCCAAGCACAGATACGCAGTATTTT.

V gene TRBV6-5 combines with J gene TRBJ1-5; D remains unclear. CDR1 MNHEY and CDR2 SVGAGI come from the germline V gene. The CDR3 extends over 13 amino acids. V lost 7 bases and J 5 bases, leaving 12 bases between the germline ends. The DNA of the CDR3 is TGTGCCAGCACCCGAGAGTCGGATCAGCCCCAGCATTTT. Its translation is CASTRESDQPQHF.

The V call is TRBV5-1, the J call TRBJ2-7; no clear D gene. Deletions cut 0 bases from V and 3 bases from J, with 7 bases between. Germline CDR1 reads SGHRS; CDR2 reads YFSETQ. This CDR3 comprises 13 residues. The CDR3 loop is CASSLGANYEQYF. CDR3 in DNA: TGCGCCAGCAGCTTGGGAGCTAACTACGAGCAGTACTTC.

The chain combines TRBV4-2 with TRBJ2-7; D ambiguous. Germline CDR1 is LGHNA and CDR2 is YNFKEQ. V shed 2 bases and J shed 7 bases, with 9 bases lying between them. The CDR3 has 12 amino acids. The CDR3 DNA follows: TGTGCCAGCAGCCAACTGAACCGTGAGCAGTACTTC. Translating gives CASSQLNREQYF.

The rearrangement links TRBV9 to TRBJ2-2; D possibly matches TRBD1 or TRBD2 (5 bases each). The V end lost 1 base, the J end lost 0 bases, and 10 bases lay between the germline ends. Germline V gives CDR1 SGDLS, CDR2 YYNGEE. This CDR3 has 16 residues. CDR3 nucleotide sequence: TGTGCCAGCAGCGTAAGAGGGGACGCGAACACCGGGGAGCTGTTTTTT. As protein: CASSVRGDANTGELFF.

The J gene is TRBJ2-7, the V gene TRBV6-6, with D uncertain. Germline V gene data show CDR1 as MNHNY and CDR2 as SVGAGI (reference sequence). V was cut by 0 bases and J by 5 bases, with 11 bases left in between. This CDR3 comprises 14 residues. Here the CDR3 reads CASSYSPATNEQYF. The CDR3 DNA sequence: TGTGCCAGCAGTTACTCCCCGGCCACTAACGAGCAGTACTTC.

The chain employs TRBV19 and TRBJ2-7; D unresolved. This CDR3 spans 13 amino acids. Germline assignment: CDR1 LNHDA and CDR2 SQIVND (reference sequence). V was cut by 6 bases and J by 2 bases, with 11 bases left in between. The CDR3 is CASSNDGPYEQYF. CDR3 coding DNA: TGTGCCAGTAGCAACGACGGACCCTACGAGCAGTACTTC.

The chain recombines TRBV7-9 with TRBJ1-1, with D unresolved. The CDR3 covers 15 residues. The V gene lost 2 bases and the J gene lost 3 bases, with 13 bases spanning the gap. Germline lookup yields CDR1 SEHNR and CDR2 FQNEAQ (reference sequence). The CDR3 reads CASSLQGIPYTEAFF. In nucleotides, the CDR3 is TGTGCCAGCAGCTTACAAGGGATCCCGTACACTGAAGCTTTCTTT.

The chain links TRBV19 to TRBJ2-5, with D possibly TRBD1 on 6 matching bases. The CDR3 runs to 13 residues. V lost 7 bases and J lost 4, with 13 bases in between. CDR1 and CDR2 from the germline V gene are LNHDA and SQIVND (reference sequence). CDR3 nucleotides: TGTGCCAGTACTCACAGGGTAGGAGAGACCCAGTACTTC. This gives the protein CASTHRVGETQYF.

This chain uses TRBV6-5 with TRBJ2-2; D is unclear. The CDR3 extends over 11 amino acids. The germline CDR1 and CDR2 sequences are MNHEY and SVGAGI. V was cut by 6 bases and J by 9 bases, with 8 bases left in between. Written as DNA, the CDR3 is TGTGCCAGCAGCTCCCCTCGGGAGCTGTTTTTT. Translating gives CASSSPRELFF.